The sequence of this T cell receptor beta chain was determined in a study of blood T cell repertoires in COVID-19. Across the study: T cells, B-cell-depleted T cells, or PBMCs provided the cDNA or gDNA that served as material.

The protocol was immunoSEQ multiplex PCR, while the TCRdb copy is restricted to in-frame clones and leaves out a portion. The sample contains a few hundred thousand clones, around 91% of which appear only once. Germline CDR1 reads LNHDA; CDR2 reads SQIVND (reference sequence). V gave up 1 base and J gave up 1 base; unmatched junction bases: 2. This CDR3 has 17 amino acids. The receptor was derived from a woman aged 55-70 years with COVID-19, enrolled during active disease. Sequencing was carried out using peripheral blood. The chain is built from TRBV19 and TRBJ2-3; 13 bases are shared with TRBD2. CDR3 sequence reads: CASSIATSGGGTDTQYF. In DNA form, the CDR3 reads TGTGCCAGTAGTATAGCTACTAGCGGGGGGGGCACAGATACGCAGTATTTT.